This record covers a single T cell receptor (beta chain). Its antigen is not known. This entry belongs to a study of CD8+ T cells in alopecia areata. Study in general: For 6 to 18 months, tofacitinib was taken, and 6 months off drug followed. Overall study results and limits: Whether baseline CD8+ expansion is linked to response remains uncertain, given a single nonresponder. Under tofacitinib, fewer expanded CD8+ clones appeared among the top 100 scalp clones.

The CDR3 covers 17 residues. V was clipped by 1 base and J by 2 bases, with 16 bases between them. Germline-derived CDR1 and CDR2 are SGHDT and YYEEEE. The treatment: oral pan-JAK inhibitor, 5-10 mg twice daily. Sorting from PBMCs produced CD4+ and CD8+ T cells. Extracted RNA was reverse transcribed, and the resulting cDNA served as sequencing template. Only in-frame clones appear in the TCRdb table, and some are missing; sequencing was by immunoSEQ multiplex PCR. The sample has about 180,000 clones; roughly 50% are singletons. The material sequenced was CD8+ T cells sorted from blood, taken at week 24, from a patient treated with tofacitinib. This sequence joins TRBV5-6 and TRBJ2-1; a weak D match, TRBD2 (5 bases). This sequence was found in a human donor with alopecia areata. The CDR3 nucleotides are TGTGCCAGCAGCTTGTCCACTGCTAGCCGCCCCTACAATGAGCAGTTCTTC. Translation: CASSLSTASRPYNEQFF.